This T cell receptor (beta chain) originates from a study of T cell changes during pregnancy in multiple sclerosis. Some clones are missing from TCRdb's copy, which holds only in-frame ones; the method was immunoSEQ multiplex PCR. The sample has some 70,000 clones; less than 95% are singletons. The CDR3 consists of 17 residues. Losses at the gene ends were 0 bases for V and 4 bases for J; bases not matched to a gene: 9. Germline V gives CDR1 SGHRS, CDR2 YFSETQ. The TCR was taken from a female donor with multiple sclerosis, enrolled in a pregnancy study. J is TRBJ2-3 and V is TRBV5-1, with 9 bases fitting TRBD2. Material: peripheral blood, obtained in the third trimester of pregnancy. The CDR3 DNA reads TGCGCCAGCAGCTTGGTTGGTAGCGGGAGTATCGCAGATACGCAGTATTTT. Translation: CASSLVGSGSIADTQYF.